This TCR beta chain comes out of a study of blood T cell repertoires in COVID-19. Study background: Acute and convalescent COVID-19 samples came from the United States, Italy and Spain. PBMCs, B-cell-depleted T cells, or T cells were the source of the cDNA or gDNA that made up the material.

Per the study methods: Cell counts per sample came from amplifying reference gene primers. Assay used: immunoSEQ multiplex PCR; TCRdb lists only in-frame clones, some missing. V and J calls and clone size are copied from that table; D and trimming were computed from the DNA. In the table there are 120,000 to 150,000 clones, around four fifths of which are singletons. The CDR3 loop spans 14 amino acids. V was pared by 8 bases and J by 1 base, with 3 bases of the junction left unmatched. In germline, CDR1 is SGHTA, CDR2 FQGTGA. This TCR was sampled from a human donor in a cohort sampled during active COVID-19. What was sequenced was peripheral blood. This chain links TRBV7-3 with TRBJ2-1, with 9 positions matching TRBD1. The DNA for the CDR3 is TGTGCCAGCGGGGGACAGGGATCCTACAATGAGCAGTTCTTC. Translating it yields CASGGQGSYNEQFF.